These 5 T cell receptor beta chains were sequenced from one sample in a study of T cells expressing NK-cell markers. From its re-call of the 5' RACE reads, TCRdb lists each CDR3 protein once, without DNA. This table lists around 550,000 distinct CDR3 sequences. The specimen was blood T cells: a sorted CD56 or NKG2C T cell subset, CD4+ or CD8+ T cells, or bulk PBMC T cells (not recorded which). The receptors derive from a man between 18 and 29 years old in good health.

The chain is built from TRBV11-2 and TRBJ2-1. Germline CDR1 reads SGHAT; CDR2 reads FQNNGV. The length of the CDR3 is 15 residues. CDR3 sequence: CASSLGSWYANEQFF.

The J gene is TRBJ2-1, the V gene TRBV11-2; checking the TCRdb D call of TRBD2 is not possible without DNA. Per the germline V gene, CDR1 is SGHAT and CDR2 is FQNNGV. This CDR3 comprises 15 residues. The CDR3 here is CASSSGVRAGNEQFF.

The rearrangement joins TRBV27 to TRBJ2-3; TCRdb proposes TRBD2, but this gene call is untestable without DNA. Germline assignment: CDR1 MNHEY and CDR2 SMNVEV (reference sequence). The CDR3 is 15 amino acids. The CDR3 reads CASYSASGTSDTQYF.

V is TRBV7-2 and J is TRBJ1-2. Germline assignment: CDR1 SGHTA and CDR2 FQGNSA. The CDR3 has 16 residues. CDR3 residues: CASSLGSGGLNYGYTF. Variable domain in full (rest from reference TRBV7-2 and TRBJ1-2): GAGVSQSPSNKVTEKGKDVELRCDPISGHTALYWYRQSLGQGLEFLIYFQGNSAPDKSGLPSDRFSAERTGGSVSTLTIQRTQQEDSAVYLCASSLGSGGLNYGYTFGSGTRLTVV.

The J gene is TRBJ1-5, the V gene TRBV5-5. The length of the CDR3 is 15 residues. The germline gives CDR1 SGHKS, CDR2 YYEKEE (reference sequence). The CDR3 spells CASSGMSGGNQPQHF.